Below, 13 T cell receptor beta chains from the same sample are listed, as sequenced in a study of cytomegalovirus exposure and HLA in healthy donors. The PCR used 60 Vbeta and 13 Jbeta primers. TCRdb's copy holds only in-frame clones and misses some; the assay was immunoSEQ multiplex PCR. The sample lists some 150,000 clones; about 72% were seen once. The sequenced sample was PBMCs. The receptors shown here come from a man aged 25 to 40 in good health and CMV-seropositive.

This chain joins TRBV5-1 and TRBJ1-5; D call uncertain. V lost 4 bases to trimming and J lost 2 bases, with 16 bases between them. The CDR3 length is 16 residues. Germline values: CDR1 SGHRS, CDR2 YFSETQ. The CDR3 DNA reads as TGCGCCAGCAGCCCCTGGGAGGGTAGGTGCAATCAGCCCCAGCATTTT. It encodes CASSPWEGRCNQPQHF.

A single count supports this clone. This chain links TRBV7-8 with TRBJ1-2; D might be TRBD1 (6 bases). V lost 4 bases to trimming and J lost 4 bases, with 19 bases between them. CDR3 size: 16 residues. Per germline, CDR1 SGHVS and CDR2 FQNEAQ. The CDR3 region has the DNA TGTGCCAGCAGCTCGTCCGGGGGGGGCGCGGTCTATGGCTACACCTTC. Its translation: CASSSSGGGAVYGYTF.

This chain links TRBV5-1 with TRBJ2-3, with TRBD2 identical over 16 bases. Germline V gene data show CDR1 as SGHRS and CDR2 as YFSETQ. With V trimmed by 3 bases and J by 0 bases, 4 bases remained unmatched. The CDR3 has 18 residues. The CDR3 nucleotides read TGCGCCAGCAGCTGGGGACTAGCGGGGGGGACTAGCACAGATACGCAGTATTTT. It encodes CASSWGLAGGTSTDTQYF.

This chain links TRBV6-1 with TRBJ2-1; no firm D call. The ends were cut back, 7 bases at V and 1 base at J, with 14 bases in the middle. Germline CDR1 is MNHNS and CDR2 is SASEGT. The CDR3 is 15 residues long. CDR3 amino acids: CASISDLPSYNEQFF. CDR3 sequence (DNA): TGTGCCAGCATCAGTGACTTACCGTCCTACAATGAGCAGTTCTTC.

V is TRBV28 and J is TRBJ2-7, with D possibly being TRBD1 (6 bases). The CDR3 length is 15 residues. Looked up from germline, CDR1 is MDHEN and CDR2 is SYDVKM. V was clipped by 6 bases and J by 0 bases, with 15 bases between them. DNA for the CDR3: TGTGCCAGCAGGACCATGACAGGCCTCTCCTACGAGCAGTACTTC. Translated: CASRTMTGLSYEQYF.

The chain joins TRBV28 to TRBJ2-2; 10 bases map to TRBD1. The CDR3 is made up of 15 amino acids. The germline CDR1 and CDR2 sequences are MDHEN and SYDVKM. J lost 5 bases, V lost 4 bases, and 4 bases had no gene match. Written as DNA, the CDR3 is TGTGCCAGCAGTTCAGGGGGACAGGGGACCGGGGAGCTGTTTTTT. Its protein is CASSSGGQGTGELFF.

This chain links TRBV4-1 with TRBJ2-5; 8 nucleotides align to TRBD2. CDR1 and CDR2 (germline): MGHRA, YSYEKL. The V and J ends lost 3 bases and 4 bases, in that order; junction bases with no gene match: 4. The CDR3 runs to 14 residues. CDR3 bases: TGCGCCAGCAGCCAGGTTAGCGGGGCAGAGACCCAGTACTTC. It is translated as CASSQVSGAETQYF.

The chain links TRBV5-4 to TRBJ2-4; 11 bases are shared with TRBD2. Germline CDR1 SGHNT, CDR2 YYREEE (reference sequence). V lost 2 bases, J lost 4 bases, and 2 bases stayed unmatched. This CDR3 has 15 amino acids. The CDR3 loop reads CASSLTSGGKNIQYF. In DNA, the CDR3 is TGTGCCAGCAGCTTAACTAGCGGGGGTAAAAACATTCAGTACTTC. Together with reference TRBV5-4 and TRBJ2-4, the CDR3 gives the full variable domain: ETGVTQSPTHLIKTRGQQVTLRCSSQSGHNTVSWYQQALGQGPQFIFQYYREEENGRGNFPPRFSGLQFPNYSSELNVNALELDDSALYLCASSLTSGGKNIQYFGAGTRLSVL.

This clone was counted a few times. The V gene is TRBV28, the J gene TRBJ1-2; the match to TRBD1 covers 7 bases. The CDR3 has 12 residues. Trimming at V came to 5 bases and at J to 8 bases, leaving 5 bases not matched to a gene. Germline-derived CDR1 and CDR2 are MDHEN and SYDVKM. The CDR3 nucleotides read TGTGCCAGCAGTACAGGGGATTTGGGCTACACCTTC. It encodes CASSTGDLGYTF.

The CDR3 sequence is CASSLLSQRGRTGELFF. The CDR3 DNA sequence: TGTGCCAGCAGCTTATTATCGCAGCGGGGACGTACCGGGGAGCTGTTTTTT. The genes are TRBV11-2 and TRBJ2-2, with 7 bases fitting TRBD2. V shed 2 bases and J 5 bases; nucleotides not matched to a gene: 11. Per the germline V gene, CDR1 is SGHAT and CDR2 is FQNNGV. CDR3 length equals 17 residues. Full variable domain (outside the CDR3, taken from reference TRBV11-2 and TRBJ2-2): EAGVAQSPRYKIIEKRQSVAFWCNPISGHATLYWYQQILGQGPKLLIQFQNNGVVDDSQLPKDRFSAERLKGVDSTLKIQPAKLEDSAVYLCASSLLSQRGRTGELFFGEGSRLTVL.

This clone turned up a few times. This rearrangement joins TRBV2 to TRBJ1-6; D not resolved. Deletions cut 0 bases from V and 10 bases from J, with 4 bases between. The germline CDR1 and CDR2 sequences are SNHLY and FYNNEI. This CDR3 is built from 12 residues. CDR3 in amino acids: CASSEALSPLHF. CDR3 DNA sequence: TGTGCCAGCAGTGAAGCGCTATCACCCCTCCACTTT.

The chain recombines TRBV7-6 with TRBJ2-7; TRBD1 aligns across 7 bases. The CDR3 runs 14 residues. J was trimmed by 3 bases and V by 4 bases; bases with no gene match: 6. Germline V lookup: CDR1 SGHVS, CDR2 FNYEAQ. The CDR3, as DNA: TGTGCCAGCAGCTACCGACAGGGAAACTACGAGCAGTACTTC. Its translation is CASSYRQGNYEQYF.

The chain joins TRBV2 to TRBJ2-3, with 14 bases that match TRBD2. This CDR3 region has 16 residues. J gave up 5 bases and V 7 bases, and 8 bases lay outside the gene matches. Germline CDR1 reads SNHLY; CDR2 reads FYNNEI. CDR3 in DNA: TGTGCCAGCACCGATAGACTAGCGGGGGGGGGAGATACGCAGTATTTT. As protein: CASTDRLAGGGDTQYF.